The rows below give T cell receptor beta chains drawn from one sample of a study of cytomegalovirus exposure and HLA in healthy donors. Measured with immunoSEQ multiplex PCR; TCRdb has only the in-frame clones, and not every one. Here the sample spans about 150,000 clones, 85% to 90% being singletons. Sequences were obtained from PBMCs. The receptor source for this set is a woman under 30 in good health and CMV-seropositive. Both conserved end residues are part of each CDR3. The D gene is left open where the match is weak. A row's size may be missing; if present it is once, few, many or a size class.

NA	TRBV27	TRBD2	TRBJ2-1	TGTGCCAGCAGTTTAGGACTAGCGGGATGGAATGAGCAGTTCTTC	CASSLGLAGWNEQFF
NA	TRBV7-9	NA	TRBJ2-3	TGTGCCAGCACCCCAGGGGCAGATACGCAGTATTTT	CASTPGADTQYF
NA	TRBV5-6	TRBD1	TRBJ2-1	TGTGCCAGCAGGTACAGGGGGCGGAATGAGCAGTTCTTC	CASRYRGRNEQFF
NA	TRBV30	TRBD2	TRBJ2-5	TGTGCCTGGAGTGTACGAAGCGGGACCACCAAAGTGGGGACTAGCGGGACAGTCAGGACCCAGTACTTC	CAWSVRSGTTKVGTSGTVRTQYF
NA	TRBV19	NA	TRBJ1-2	TGTGCCAGTAGTACGAGTACAGGGAACTATGGCTACACCTTC	CASSTSTGNYGYTF
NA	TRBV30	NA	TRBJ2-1	TGTGCCTGGAGTGTACCGGGAGTCCCCTACAATGAGCAGTTCTTC	CAWSVPGVPYNEQFF
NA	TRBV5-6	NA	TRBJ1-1	TGTGCCAGCAGCTTGGATAGGTACAGTATGCAGGGCACTGAAGCTTTCTTT	CASSLDRYSMQGTEAFF
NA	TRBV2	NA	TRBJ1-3	TGTGCCAGCAGCGAAGAGGGGGACTCTGGAAACACCATATATTTT	CASSEEGDSGNTIYF
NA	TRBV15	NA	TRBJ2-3	TGTGCCACCAGCTGGGGGACACGGGGCAACATAGATACGCAGTATTTT	CATSWGTRGNIDTQYF
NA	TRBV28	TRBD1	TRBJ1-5	TGTGCCAGCAGACCCCTGACAGGGGGCGGGCAGCCCCAGCATTTT	CASRPLTGGGQPQHF
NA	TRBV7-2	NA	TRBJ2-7	TGTGCCAGCAGCTTTGGCCAGAACTACGAGCAGTACTTC	CASSFGQNYEQYF
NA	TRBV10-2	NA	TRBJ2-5	TGCGCCAGCAGTGAGACTAGACTGCCCTTGAAGACCCAGTACTTC	CASSETRLPLKTQYF
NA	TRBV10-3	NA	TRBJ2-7	TGTGCCATCAGTGAGGGGCGGGACTCCTACGAGCAGTACTTC	CAISEGRDSYEQYF
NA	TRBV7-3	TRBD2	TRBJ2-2	TGTGCCAGCAGCTTAGGAGGCGGGAGAGGCACCGGGGAGCTGTTTTTT	CASSLGGGRGTGELFF
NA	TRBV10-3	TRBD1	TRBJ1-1	TGTGCCATCAGCCCCGGGACAGGGCGAACTGAAGCTTTCTTT	CAISPGTGRTEAFF
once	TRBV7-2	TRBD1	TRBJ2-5	TGTGCCAGCAGCTGGGACAGGACACAAGAGACCCAGTACTTC	CASSWDRTQETQYF
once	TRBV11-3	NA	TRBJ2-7	TGTGCCAGCAGCCCCCGGGACACCCTCTCCTACGAGCAGTACTTC	CASSPRDTLSYEQYF
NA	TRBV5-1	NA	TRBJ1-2	TGCGCCAGCAGCTTATCAGCGGGAGGGTCTAACTATGGCTACACCTTC	CASSLSAGGSNYGYTF
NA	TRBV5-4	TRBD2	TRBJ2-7	TGTGCCAGCAGCCCTGGGGGGGAGAATGGCGCCTACGAGCAGTACTTC	CASSPGGENGAYEQYF
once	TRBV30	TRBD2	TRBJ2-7	TGTGCCTGGGGACTAGCGGGAGGGCCTTACGAGCAGTACTTC	CAWGLAGGPYEQYF
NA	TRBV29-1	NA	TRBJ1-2	TGCAGCGTTGTTGCCGGGGACTACTATGGCTACACCTTC	CSVVAGDYYGYTF
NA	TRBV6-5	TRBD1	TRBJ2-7	TGTGCCAGCAGTAAGACAGGGTGGGAGCAGTATTTC	CASSKTGWEQYF
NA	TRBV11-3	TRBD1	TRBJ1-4	TGTGCCAGCAGGCAAAAGGGACAGGGGAATGAAAAACTGTTTTTT	CASRQKGQGNEKLFF
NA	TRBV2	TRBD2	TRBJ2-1	TGTGCCAGCAGTGATGTAAGGACTAGATCTGAGCAGTTCTTC	CASSDVRTRSEQFF
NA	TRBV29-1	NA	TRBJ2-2	TGCAGCGTTGAACAGATAAACACCGGGGAGCTGTTTTTT	CSVEQINTGELFF
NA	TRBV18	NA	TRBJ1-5	TGTGCCAGCTCACCCACTGTAGATCAGCCCCAGCATTTT	CASSPTVDQPQHF
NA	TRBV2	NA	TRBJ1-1	TGTGCCAGCAGTCTCTCCAGGCAGGGGAAGGCTGAAGCTTTCTTT	CASSLSRQGKAEAFF
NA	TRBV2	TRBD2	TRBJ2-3	TGTGCCAGCAGGGACGGGCTAGCGGGAGCCCCAGATACGCAGTATTTT	CASRDGLAGAPDTQYF
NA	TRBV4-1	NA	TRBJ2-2	TGCGCCAGCAGCTACCGGGACAAATACACCGGGGAGCTGTTTTTT	CASSYRDKYTGELFF
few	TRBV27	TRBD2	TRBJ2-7	TGTGCCAGCTCCTCTAGCGGGAGCTTAGGGGAGCAGTACTTC	CASSSSGSLGEQYF